Given below is one TCR beta chain in context. This sample stems from a study of blood T cell repertoires in COVID-19. Study background: The origin of the acute and convalescent COVID-19 samples was the United States, Italy and Spain. PBMCs, B-cell-depleted T cells, or T cells were the source of the cDNA or gDNA that made up the material.

Original processing notes: Amplifying reference gene primers gave estimates of nucleated cell counts. Data came from immunoSEQ multiplex PCR; TCRdb stores just in-frame clones and leaves some out. That table gives V, J and clone size, and the DNA gave D and trimming. The data show some 350,000 clones, around 86% seen once. The Seattle site enrolled patients during active infection and followed them longitudinally. Trimming removed 6 bases from V and 3 bases from J; junction bases left unmatched: 4. Germline CDR1 MNHEY, CDR2 SMNVEV (reference sequence). CDR3 size: 14 residues. The receptor was derived from a woman in her 50s with COVID-19, enrolled during active disease. V gene TRBV27 combines with J gene TRBJ2-3; TRBD1 agrees at 9 bases. Sequencing was carried out using peripheral blood. CDR3 protein: CASSDRGRTDTQYF. Written as DNA, the CDR3 is TGTGCCAGCAGCGACAGGGGGAGGACAGATACGCAGTATTTT.